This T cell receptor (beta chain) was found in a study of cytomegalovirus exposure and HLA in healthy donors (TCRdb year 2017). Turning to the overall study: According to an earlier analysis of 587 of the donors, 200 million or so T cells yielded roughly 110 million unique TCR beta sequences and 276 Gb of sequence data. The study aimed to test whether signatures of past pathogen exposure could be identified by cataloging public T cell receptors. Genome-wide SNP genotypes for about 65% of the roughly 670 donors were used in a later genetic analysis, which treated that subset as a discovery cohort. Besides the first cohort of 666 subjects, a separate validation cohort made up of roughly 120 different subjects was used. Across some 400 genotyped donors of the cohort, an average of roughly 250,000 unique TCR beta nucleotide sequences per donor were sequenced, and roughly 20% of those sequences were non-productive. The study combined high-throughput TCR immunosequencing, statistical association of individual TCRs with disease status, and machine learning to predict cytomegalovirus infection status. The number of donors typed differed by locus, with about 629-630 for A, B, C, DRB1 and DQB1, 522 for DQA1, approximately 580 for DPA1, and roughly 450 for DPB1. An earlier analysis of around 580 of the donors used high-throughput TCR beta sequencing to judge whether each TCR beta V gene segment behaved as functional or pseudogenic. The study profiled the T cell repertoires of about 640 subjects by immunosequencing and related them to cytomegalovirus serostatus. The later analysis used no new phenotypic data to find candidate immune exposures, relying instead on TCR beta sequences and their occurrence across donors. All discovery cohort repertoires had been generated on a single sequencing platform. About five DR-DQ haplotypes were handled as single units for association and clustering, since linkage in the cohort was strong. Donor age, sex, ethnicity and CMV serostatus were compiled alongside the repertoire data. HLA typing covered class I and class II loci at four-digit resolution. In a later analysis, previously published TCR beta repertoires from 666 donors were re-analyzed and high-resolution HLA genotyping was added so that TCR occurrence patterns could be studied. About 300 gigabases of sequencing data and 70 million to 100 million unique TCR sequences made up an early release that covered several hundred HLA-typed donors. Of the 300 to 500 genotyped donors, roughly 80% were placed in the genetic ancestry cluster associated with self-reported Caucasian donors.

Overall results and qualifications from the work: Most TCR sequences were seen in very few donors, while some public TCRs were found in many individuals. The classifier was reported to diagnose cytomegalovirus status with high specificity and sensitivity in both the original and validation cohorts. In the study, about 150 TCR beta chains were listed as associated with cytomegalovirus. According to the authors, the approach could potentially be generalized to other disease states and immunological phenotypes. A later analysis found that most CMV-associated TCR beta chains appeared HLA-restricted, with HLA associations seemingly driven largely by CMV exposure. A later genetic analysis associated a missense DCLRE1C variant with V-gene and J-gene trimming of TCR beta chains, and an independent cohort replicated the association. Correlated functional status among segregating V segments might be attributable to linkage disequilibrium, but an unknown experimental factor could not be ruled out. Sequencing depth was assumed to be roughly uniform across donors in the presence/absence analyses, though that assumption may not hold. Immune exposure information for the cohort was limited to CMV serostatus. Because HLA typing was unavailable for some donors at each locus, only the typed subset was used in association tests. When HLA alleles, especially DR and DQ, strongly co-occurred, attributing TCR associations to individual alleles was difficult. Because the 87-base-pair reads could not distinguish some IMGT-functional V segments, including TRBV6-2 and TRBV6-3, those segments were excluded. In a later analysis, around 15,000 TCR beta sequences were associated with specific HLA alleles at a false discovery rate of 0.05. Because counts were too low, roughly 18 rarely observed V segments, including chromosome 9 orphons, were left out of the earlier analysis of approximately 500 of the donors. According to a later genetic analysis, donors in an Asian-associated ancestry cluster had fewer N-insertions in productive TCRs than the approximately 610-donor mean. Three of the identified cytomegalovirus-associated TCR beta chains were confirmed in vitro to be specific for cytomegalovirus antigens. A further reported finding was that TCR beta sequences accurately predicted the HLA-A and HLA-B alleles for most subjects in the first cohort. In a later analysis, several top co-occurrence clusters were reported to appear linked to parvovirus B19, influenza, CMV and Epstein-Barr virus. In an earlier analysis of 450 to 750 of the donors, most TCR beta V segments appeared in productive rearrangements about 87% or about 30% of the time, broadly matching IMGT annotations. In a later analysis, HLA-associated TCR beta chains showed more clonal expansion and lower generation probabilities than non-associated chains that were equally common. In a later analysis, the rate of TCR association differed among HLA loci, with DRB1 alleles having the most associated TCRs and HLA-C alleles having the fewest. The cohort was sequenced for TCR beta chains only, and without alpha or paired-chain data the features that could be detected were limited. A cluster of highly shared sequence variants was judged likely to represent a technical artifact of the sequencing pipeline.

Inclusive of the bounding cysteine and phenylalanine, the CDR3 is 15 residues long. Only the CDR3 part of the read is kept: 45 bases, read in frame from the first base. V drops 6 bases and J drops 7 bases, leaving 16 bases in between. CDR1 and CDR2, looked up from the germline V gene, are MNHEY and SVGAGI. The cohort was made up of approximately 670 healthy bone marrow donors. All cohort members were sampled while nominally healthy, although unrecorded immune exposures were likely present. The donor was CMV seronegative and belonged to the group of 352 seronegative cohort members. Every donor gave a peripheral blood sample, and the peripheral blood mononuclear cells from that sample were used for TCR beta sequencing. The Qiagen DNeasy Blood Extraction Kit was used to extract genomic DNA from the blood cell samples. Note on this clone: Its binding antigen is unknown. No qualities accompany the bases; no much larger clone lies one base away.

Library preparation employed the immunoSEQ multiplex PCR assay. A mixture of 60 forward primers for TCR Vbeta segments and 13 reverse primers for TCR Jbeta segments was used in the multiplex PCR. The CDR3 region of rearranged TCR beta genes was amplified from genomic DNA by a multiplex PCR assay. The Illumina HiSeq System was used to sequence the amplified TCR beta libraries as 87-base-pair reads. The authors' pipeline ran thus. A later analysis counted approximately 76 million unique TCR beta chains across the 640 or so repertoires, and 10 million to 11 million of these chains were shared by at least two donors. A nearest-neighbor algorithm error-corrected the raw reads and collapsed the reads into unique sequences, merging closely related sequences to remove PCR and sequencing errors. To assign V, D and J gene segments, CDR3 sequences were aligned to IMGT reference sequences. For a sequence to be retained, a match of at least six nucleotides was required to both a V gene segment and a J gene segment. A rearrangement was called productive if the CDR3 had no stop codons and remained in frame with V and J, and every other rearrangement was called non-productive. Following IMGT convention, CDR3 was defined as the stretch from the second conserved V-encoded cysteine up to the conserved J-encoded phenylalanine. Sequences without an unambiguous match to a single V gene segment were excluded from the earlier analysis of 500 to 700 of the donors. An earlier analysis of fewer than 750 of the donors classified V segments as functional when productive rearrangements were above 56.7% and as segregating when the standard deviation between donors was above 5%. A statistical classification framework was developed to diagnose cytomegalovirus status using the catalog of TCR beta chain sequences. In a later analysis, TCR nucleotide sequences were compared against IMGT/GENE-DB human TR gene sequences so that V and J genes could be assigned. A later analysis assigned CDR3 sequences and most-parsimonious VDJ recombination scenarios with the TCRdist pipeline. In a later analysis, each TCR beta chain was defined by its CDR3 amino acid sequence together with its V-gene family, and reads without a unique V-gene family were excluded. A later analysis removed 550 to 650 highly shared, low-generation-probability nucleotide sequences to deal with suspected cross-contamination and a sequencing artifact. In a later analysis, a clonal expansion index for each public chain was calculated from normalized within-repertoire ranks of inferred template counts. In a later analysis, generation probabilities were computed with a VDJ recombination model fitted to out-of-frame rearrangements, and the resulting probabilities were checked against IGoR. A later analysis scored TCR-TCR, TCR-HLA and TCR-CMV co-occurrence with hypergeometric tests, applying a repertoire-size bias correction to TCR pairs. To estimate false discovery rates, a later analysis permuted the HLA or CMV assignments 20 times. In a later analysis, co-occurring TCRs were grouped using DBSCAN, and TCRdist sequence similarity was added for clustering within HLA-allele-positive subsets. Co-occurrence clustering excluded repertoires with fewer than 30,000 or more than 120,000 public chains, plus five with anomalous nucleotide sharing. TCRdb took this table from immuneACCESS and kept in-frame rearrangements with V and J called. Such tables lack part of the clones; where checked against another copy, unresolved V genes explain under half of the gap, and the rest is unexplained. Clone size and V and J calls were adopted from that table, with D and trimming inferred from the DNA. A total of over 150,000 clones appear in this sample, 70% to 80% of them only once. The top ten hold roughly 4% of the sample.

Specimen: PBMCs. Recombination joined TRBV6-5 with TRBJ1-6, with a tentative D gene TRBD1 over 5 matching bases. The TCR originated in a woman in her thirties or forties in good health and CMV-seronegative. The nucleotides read TGTGCCAGCAGACCCCAGGGCCTGGGAAATTCACCCCTCCACTTT. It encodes CASRPQGLGNSPLHF.